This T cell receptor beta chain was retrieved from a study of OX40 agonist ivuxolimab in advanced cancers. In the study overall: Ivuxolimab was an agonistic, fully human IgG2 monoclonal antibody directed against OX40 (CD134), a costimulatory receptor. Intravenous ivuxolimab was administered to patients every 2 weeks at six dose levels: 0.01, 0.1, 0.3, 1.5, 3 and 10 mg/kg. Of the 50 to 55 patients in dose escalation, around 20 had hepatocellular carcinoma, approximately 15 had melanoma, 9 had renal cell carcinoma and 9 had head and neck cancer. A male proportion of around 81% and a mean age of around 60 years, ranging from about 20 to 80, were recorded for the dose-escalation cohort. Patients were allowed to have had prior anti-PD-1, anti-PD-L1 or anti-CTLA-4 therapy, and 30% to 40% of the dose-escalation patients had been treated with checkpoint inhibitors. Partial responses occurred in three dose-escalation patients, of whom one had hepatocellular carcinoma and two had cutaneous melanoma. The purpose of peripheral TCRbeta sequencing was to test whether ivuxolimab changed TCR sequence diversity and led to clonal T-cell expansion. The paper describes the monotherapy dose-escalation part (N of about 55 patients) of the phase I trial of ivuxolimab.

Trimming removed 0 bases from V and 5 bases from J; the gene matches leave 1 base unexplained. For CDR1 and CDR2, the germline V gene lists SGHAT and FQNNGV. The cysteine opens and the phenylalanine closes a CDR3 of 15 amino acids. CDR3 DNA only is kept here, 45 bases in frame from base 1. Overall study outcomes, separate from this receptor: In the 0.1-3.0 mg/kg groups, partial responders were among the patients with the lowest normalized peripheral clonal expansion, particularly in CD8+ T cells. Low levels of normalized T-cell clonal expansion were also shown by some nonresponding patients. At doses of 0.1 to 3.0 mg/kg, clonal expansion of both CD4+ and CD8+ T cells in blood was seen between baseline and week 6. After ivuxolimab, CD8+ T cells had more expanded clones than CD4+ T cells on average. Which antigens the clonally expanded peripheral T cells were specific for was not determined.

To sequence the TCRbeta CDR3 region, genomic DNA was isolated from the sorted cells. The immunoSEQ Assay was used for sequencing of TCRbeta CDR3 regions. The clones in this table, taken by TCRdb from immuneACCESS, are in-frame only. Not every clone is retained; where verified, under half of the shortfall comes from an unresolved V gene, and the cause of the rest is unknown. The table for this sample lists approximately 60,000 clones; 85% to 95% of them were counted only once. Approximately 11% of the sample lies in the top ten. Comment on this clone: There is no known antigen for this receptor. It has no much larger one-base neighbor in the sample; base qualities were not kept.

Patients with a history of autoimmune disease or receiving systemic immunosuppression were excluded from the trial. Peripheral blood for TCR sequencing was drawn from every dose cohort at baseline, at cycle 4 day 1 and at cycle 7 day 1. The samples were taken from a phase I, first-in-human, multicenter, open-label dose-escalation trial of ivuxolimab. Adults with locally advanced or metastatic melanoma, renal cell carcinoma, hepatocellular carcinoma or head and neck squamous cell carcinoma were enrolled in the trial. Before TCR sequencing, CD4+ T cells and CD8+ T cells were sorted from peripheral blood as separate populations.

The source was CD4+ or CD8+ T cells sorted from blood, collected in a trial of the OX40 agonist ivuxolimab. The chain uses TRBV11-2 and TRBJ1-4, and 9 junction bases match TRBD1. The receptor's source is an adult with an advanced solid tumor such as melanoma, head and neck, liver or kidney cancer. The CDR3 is CASSLEQGANEKLFF. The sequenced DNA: TGTGCCAGCAGCTTAGAACAGGGGGCGAATGAAAAACTGTTTTTT.